This record looks at one TCR beta chain sequence and its context. Measured with immunoSEQ multiplex PCR; TCRdb has only the in-frame clones, and not every one. The sample lists roughly 68,000 clones, roughly 87% occurring once. This sample is drawn from a study of blood T cell repertoires in COVID-19. V lost 3 bases and J lost 7, with 13 bases in between. The CDR3 runs to 14 residues. Germline V gene sequence: CDR1 SNHLY, CDR2 FYNNEI. This receptor was obtained from a man aged 50 to 60 with COVID-19, enrolled during active disease. Specimen: peripheral blood. V gene TRBV2 combines with J gene TRBJ1-5, with D tentatively TRBD1 (5 bases). DNA for the CDR3: TGTGCCAGCAGTGAGTACCAGGGTGAGCAGCCCCAGCATTTT. Its protein product is CASSEYQGEQPQHF. Supplemented by reference TRBV2 and TRBJ1-5, the full variable domain reads EPEVTQTPSHQVTQMGQEVILRCVPISNHLYFYWYRQILGQKVEFLVSFYNNEISEKSEIFDDQFSVERPDGSNFTLKIRSTKLEDSAMYFCASSEYQGEQPQHFGDGTRLSIL.